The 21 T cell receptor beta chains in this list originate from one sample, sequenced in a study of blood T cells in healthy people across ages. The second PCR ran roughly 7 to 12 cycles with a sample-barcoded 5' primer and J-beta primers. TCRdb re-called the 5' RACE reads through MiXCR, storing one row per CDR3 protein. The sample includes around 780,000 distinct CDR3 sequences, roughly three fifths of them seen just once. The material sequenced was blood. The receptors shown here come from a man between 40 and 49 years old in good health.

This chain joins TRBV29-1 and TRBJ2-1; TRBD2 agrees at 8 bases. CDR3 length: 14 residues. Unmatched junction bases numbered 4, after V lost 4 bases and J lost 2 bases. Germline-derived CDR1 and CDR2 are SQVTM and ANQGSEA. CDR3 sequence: CSVGSGRPYNEQFF. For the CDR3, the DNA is TGCAGCGTTGGGAGCGGGAGACCCTACAATGAGCAGTTCTTC.

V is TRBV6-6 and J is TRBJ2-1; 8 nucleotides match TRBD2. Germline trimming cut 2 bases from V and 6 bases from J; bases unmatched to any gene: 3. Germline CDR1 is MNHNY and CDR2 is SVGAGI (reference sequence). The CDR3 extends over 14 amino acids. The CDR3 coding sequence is TGTGCCAGCAGTTACGGGACTAGGGGCAATGAGCAGTTCTTC. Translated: CASSYGTRGNEQFF.

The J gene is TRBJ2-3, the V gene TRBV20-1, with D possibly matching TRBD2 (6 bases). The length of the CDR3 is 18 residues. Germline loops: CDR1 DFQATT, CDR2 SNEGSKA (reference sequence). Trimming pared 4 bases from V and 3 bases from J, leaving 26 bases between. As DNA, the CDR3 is TGCAGTGCTAACCCAGAAAATACAGCACTAGCTTGGACAGATACGCAGTATTTT. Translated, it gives CSANPENTALAWTDTQYF.

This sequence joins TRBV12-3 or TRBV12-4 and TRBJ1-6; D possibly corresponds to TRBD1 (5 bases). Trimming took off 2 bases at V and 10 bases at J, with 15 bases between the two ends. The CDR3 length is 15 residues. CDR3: CASSLFGHVESPLHF. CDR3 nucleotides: TGTGCCAGCAGTTTATTCGGACACGTGGAGTCACCCCTCCACTTT.

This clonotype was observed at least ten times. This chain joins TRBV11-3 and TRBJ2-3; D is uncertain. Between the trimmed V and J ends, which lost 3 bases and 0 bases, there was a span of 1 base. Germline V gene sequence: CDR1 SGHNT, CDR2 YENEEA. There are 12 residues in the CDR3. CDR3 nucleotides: TGTGCCAGCAGCTTTAGCACAGATACGCAGTATTTT. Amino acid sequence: CASSFSTDTQYF. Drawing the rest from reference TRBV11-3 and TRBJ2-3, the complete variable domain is EAGVVQSPRYKIIEKKQPVAFWCNPISGHNTLYWYLQNLGQGPELLIRYENEEAVDDSQLPKDRFSAERLKGVDSTLKIQPAELGDSAVYLCASSFSTDTQYFGPGTRLTVL.

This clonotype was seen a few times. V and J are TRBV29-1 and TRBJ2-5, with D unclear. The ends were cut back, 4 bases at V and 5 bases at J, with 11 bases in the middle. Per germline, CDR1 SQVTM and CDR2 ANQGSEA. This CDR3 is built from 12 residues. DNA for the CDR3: TGCAGCGTTGTTTTAACGCGGGAGACCCAGTACTTC. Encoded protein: CSVVLTRETQYF.

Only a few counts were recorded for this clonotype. In DNA, the CDR3 is TGTGCCAGCAGCGCCGGTGGGGCGCGCTACGAGCAGTACTTC. The encoded protein is CASSAGGARYEQYF. The chain joins TRBV9 to TRBJ2-7; D may be TRBD1 (5 bases). Germline lookup yields CDR1 SGDLS and CDR2 YYNGEE. The germline V and J ends were trimmed by 3 bases and 3 bases, with 13 bases remaining between them. The CDR3 covers 14 residues.

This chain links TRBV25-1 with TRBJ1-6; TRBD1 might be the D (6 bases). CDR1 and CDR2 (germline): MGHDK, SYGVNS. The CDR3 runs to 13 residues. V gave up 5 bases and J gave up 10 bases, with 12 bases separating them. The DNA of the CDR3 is TGTGCCAGCAGTCCGGGACATGAGTCACCCCTCCACTTT. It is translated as CASSPGHESPLHF.

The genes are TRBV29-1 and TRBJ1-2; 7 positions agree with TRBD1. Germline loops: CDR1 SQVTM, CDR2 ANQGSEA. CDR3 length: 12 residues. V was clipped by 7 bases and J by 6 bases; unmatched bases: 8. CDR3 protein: CSARQGSDGYTF. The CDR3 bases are TGCAGCGCAAGACAGGGATCTGATGGCTACACCTTC.

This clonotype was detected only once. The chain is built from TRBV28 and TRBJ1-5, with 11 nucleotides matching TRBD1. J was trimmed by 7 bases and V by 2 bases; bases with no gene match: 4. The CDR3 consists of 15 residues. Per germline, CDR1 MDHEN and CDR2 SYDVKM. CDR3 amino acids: CASSLRDRGVQPQHF. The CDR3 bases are TGTGCCAGCAGTTTACGGGACAGGGGGGTACAGCCCCAGCATTTT.

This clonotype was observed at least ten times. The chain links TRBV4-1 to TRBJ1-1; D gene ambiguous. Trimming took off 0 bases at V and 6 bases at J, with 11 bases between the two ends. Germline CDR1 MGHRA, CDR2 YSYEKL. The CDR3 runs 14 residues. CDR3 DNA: TGCGCCAGCAGCCAAGAGAGCTCTGACCCTGAAGCTTTCTTT. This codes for CASSQESSDPEAFF.

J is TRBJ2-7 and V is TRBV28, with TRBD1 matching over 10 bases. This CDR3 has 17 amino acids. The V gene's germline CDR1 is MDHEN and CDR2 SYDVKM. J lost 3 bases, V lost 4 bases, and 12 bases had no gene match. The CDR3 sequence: CASSSLQGGQGRYEQYF. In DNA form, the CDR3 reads TGTGCCAGCAGTTCCCTCCAAGGGGGACAGGGGCGCTACGAGCAGTACTTC. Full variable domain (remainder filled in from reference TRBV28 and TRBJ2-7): DVKVTQSSRYLVKRTGEKVFLECVQDMDHENMFWYRQDPGLGLRLIYFSYDVKMKEKGDIPEGYSVSREKKERFSLILESASTNQTSMYLCASSSLQGGQGRYEQYFGPGTRLTVT.

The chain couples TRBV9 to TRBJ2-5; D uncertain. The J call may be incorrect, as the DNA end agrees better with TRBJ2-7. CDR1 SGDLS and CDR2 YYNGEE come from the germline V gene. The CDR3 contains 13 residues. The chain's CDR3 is CASSVALIGEQYF. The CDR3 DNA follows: TGTGCCAGCAGCGTAGCCCTAATCGGCGAGCAGTACTTC.

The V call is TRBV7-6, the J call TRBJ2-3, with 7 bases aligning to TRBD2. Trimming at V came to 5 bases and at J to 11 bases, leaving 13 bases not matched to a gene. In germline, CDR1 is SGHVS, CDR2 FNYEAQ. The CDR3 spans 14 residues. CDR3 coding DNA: TGTGCCAGCAGCACCCCAGGACTACCGGGGGGGCAGTATTTT. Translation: CASSTPGLPGGQYF.

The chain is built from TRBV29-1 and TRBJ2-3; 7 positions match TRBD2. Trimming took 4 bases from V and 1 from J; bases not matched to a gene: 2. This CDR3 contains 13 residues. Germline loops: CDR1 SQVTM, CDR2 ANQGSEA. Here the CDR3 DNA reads TGCAGCGTTGCCCGGGAGGGCACAGATACGCAGTATTTT. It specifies CSVAREGTDTQYF.

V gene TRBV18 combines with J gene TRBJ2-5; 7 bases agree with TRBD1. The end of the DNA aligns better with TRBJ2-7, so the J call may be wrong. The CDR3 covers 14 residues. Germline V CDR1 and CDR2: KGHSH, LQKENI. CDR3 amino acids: CASSTTGAVYEQYF. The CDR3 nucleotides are TGTGCCAGCTCAACAACAGGGGCGGTCTACGAGCAGTACTTC.

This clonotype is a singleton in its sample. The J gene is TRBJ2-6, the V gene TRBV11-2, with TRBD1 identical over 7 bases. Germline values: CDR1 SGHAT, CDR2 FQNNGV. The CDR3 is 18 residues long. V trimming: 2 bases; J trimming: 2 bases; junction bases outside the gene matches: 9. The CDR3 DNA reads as TGTGCCAGCAGCTTAATCCCCGGGACAGTCCCTGGGGCCAACGTCCTGACTTTC. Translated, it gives CASSLIPGTVPGANVLTF.

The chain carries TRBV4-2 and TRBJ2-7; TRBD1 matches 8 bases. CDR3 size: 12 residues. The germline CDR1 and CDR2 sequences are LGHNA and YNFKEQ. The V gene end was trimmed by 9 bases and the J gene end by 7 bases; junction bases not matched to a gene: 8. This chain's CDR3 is CASGDRGNEQYF. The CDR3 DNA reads TGTGCCAGTGGCGACAGGGGAAATGAGCAGTACTTC.

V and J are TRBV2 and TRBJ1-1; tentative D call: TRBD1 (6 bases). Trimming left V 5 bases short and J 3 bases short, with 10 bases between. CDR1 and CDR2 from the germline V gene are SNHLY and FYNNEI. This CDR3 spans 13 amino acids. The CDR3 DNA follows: TGTGCCAGCAGTTTCCAGGGGCACACTGAAGCTTTCTTT. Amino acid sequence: CASSFQGHTEAFF.

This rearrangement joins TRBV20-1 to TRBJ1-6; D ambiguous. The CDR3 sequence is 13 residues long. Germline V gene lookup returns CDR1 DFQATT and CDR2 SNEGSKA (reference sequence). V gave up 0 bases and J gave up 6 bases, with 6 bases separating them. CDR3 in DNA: TGCAGTGCTAGAGAACAGCCTAATTCACCCCTCCACTTT. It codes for CSAREQPNSPLHF.

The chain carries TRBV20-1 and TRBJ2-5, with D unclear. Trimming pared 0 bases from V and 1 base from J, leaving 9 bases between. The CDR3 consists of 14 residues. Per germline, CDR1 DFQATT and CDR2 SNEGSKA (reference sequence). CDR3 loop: CSARDVWSQETQYF. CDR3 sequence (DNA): TGCAGTGCTAGAGATGTTTGGTCCCAAGAGACCCAGTACTTC.